The 28 T cell receptor beta chains listed next were all sequenced from one sample in a study of T cell responses to AZD1222 COVID-19 vaccine. Libraries were prepared by immunoSEQ multiplex PCR; TCRdb keeps only in-frame clonotypes and omits some of them. The sample shows about 94,000 clones, 85% of them seen only once. Sequenced here: peripheral blood, sampled 28 days after the second AZD1222 dose. These receptors came from an adult who received the AZD1222 COVID-19 vaccine.

This chain links TRBV5-1 with TRBJ2-3; D might be TRBD1 (6 bases). The CDR3 has 15 amino acids. Looked up from germline, CDR1 is SGHRS and CDR2 is YFSETQ. V lost 5 bases and J 4 bases, leaving 17 bases between the germline ends. The DNA for the CDR3 is TGCGCCAGCAGGGAGACAGGTCGGAGAGCAGATACGCAGTATTTT. Its protein is CASRETGRRADTQYF.

The chain employs TRBV29-1 and TRBJ2-2; 8 positions match TRBD1. Germline CDR1 reads SQVTM; CDR2 reads ANQGSEA. The V and J ends lost 8 bases and 0 bases, in that order; junction bases with no gene match: 11. This CDR3 region has 16 residues. CDR3 region: CSTIPDRVSNTGELFF. The CDR3 DNA reads TGCAGCACAATACCGGACAGGGTATCGAACACCGGGGAGCTGTTTTTT.

The rearrangement joins TRBV6-5 to TRBJ1-6, with 10 bases identical to TRBD1. This CDR3 has 15 amino acids. The germline V gene has CDR1 MNHEY and CDR2 SVGAGI. The V and J ends lost 6 bases and 5 bases, in that order; junction bases with no gene match: 4. The CDR3 reads CASRTGTGDNSPLHF. In DNA, the CDR3 is TGTGCCAGCAGGACAGGGACAGGGGATAATTCACCCCTCCACTTT.

The V and J genes are TRBV2 and TRBJ1-1, with TRBD1 identical over 8 bases. The length of the CDR3 is 14 residues. With 6 bases clipped from V and 3 bases from J, the junction kept 6 bases outside the gene matches. Germline V gives CDR1 SNHLY, CDR2 FYNNEI. CDR3 in amino acids: CASRGGTGHTEAFF. CDR3 bases: TGTGCCAGCAGGGGAGGGACAGGCCACACTGAAGCTTTCTTT.

This chain connects TRBV6-2 or TRBV6-3 to TRBJ2-3; 10 nucleotides match TRBD2. The CDR3 has 18 amino acids. Trimming at V came to 2 bases and at J to 4 bases, leaving 12 bases not matched to a gene. Germline assignment: CDR1 MNHEY and CDR2 SVGEGT. The DNA of the CDR3 is TGTGCCAGCAGTTACCTCGGGGCTAGCGGGAGTCGCGCAGATACGCAGTATTTT. It specifies CASSYLGASGSRADTQYF.

This clone was detected a few times. This sequence joins TRBV20-1 and TRBJ2-1, with 9 positions matching TRBD2. The CDR3 sequence is 15 residues long. In germline, CDR1 is DFQATT, CDR2 SNEGSKA (reference sequence). The ends lost 3 bases at V and 6 bases at J; junction bases unmatched: 9. CDR3 sequence reads: CSASPLAGRGNEQFF. As DNA, the CDR3 is TGCAGTGCTAGTCCCCTAGCGGGAAGGGGCAATGAGCAGTTCTTC.

Concerning this clone itself: The DNA is left out, because the CDR3 cannot be placed on it with certainty; the CDR3 is given as TCRdb lists it. The chain joins TRBV21-1 to TRBJ2-7; the table's D call, TRBD2, was not checked against the DNA. TRBV21-1 has pseudogene status. Counting both end residues, the CDR3 totals 15 amino acids. CDR3 protein: CASSQFAGGSDEQYF.

As concerns this clone: The sample contains more than one DNA sequence encoding this CDR3. The chain has TRBV6-5 and TRBJ2-6; tentatively, D is TRBD2 (6 bases). The germline gives CDR1 MNHEY, CDR2 SVGAGI. The CDR3 sequence is 14 residues long. V was shortened by 8 bases and J by 0 bases, with 8 bases between the two germline ends. The chain's CDR3 is CASRRGSGANVLTF. The CDR3 nucleotides read TGTGCCAGCCGGAGGGGCTCTGGGGCCAACGTCCTGACTTTC.

The J gene is TRBJ1-5, the V gene TRBV11-2; TRBD1 is a possible D gene (5 bases). Germline-derived CDR1 and CDR2 are SGHAT and FQNNGV. CDR3 length: 15 residues. Trimming cost V 1 base and J 0 bases, with 7 bases left between them. CDR3 in amino acids: CASSLGQSSNQPQHF. The CDR3 region has the DNA TGTGCCAGCAGCTTAGGACAGAGTAGCAATCAGCCCCAGCATTTT.

V is TRBV19 and J is TRBJ2-5, with TRBD1 matching 8 bases. The germline V gene encodes CDR1 LNHDA and CDR2 SQIVND (reference sequence). This CDR3 spans 12 amino acids. The trim removed 9 bases at V and 4 bases at J, leaving 4 bases unmatched. The CDR3 region is CASRTGSETQYF. The DNA of the CDR3 is TGTGCCAGCAGGACAGGGTCAGAGACCCAGTACTTC. The variable domain in full, completed from reference TRBV19 and TRBJ2-5, reads DGGITQSPKYLFRKEGQNVTLSCEQNLNHDAMYWYRQDPGQGLRLIYYSQIVNDFQKGDIAEGYSVSREKKESFPLTVTSAQKNPTAFYLCASRTGSETQYFGPGTRLLVL.

CDR3 bases: TGTGCCAGCCGCCGGGACAATGGATATGGAAACACCATATATTTT. Protein sequence: CASRRDNGYGNTIYF. This chain connects TRBV6-5 to TRBJ1-3; a possible D gene is TRBD1 (6 bases). The CDR3 is 15 amino acids. The germline gives CDR1 MNHEY, CDR2 SVGAGI. Trimming cost V 8 bases and J 3 bases, with 17 bases left between them.

The chain combines TRBV27 with TRBJ2-3; 9 bases align to TRBD2. Germline loops: CDR1 MNHEY, CDR2 SMNVEV (reference sequence). The CDR3 sequence is 17 residues long. V shed 5 bases and J 1 base; nucleotides not matched to a gene: 10. CDR3 amino acids: CASSIAGATGRTDTQYF. CDR3 coding DNA: TGTGCCAGCAGTATAGCGGGGGCTACCGGGCGCACAGATACGCAGTATTTT.

The genes are TRBV28 and TRBJ2-1; D possibly uses TRBD1 or TRBD2 (6 bases each). Germline V lookup: CDR1 MDHEN, CDR2 SYDVKM. V was clipped by 8 bases and J by 2 bases, with 13 bases between them. This CDR3 has 14 amino acids. The CDR3 region has the DNA TGTGCCAGCTACGGGGGCACCACCTACAATGAGCAGTTCTTC. The encoded protein is CASYGGTTYNEQFF.

The V call is TRBV7-9, the J call TRBJ2-2; the D gene is possibly TRBD1 (6 bases). V lost 3 bases to trimming and J lost 3 bases, with 8 bases between them. CDR1 is SEHNR, CDR2 FQNEAQ, per germline (reference sequence). There are 14 residues in the CDR3. CDR3 sequence (DNA): TGTGCCAGCAGCTTGGCAGGGGACACCGGGGAGCTGTTTTTT. This sequence encodes CASSLAGDTGELFF.

This chain joins TRBV10-2 and TRBJ1-5, with D uncertain. The CDR3 is made up of 14 amino acids. CDR1 and CDR2 (germline): WSHSY, SAAADI. The V gene lost 6 bases and the J gene lost 4 bases, with 13 bases spanning the gap. The CDR3 DNA is TGCGCCAGCAGAGCGTGGGGTGGGAATCAGCCCCAGCATTTT. Residues: CASRAWGGNQPQHF.

This clone has just one count. The rearrangement uses TRBV9 and TRBJ2-2; TRBD2 matches 12 bases. The ends lost 0 bases at V and 8 bases at J; junction bases unmatched: 5. Germline lookup yields CDR1 SGDLS and CDR2 YYNGEE. The CDR3 is 16 residues long. CDR3 sequence: CASSVGLAGGSGELFF. As DNA, the CDR3 is TGTGCCAGCAGCGTAGGGCTAGCGGGGGGGTCTGGGGAGCTGTTTTTT.

The chain is built from TRBV3-1 (or the pseudogene TRBV3-2) and TRBJ2-1; D tentatively reads TRBD1 or TRBD2 (6 bases each). Trimming took 4 bases from V and 6 from J, leaving 13 bases between them. The CDR3 is 14 amino acids. Germline V gene data show CDR1 as LGHDT and CDR2 as YNNKEL (reference sequence). In DNA form, the CDR3 reads TGTGCCAGCAGCCGTAGCGGAGGGGGCAATGAGCAGTTCTTC. Protein: CASSRSGGGNEQFF.

This clone was counted only a few times. J is TRBJ1-4 and V is TRBV3-1 (or the pseudogene TRBV3-2), with TRBD1 as a possible D gene (5 bases). Looked up from germline, CDR1 is LGHDT and CDR2 is YNNKEL (reference sequence). CDR3 length: 17 residues. Trimming took off 4 bases at V and 5 bases at J, with 20 bases between the two ends. The CDR3 nucleotides are TGTGCCAGCAGCCCCGCTGGGACTGGGGCATTGAATGAAAAACTGTTTTTT. It specifies CASSPAGTGALNEKLFF.

The chain joins TRBV6-6 to TRBJ2-1; 8 bases agree with TRBD1. The germline gives CDR1 MNHNY, CDR2 SVGAGI (reference sequence). This CDR3 spans 16 amino acids. V was pared by 2 bases and J by 4 bases, with 7 bases of the junction left unmatched. CDR3 residues: CASSYAGTGEYNEQFF. CDR3 nucleotides: TGTGCCAGCAGTTACGCCGGGACAGGTGAATACAATGAGCAGTTCTTC.

The chain carries TRBV10-2 and TRBJ2-1, with D possibly TRBD2 on 5 matching bases. Germline V gene data show CDR1 as WSHSY and CDR2 as SAAADI. The CDR3 has 13 amino acids. The ends were cut back, 4 bases at V and 4 bases at J, with 8 bases in the middle. DNA of the CDR3: TGCGCCAGCAGTGCGGGGAGATACAATGAGCAGTTCTTC. Protein product: CASSAGRYNEQFF.

This clone came up once. The chain has TRBV5-1 and TRBJ2-7, with D hard to call. The CDR3 sequence is 15 residues long. Trimming took off 0 bases at V and 3 bases at J, with 13 bases between the two ends. The germline CDR1 and CDR2 sequences are SGHRS and YFSETQ. The CDR3 DNA is TGCGCCAGCAGCTTGGGTAGGTCGGGCCACTACGAGCAGTACTTC. It translates to CASSLGRSGHYEQYF.

The CDR3 DNA follows: TGTGCCAGCAGTTCCCCTTACCCACTAGCGGGAGTAGTGAATGAGCAGTTCTTC. Amino acid sequence: CASSSPYPLAGVVNEQFF. The rearrangement joins TRBV28 to TRBJ2-1; 11 nucleotides match TRBD2. The CDR3 has 18 amino acids. Germline assignment: CDR1 MDHEN and CDR2 SYDVKM. The junction had 15 bases not matched to a gene; V was cut back by 4 bases and J by 7 bases. Full variable domain (remainder filled in from reference TRBV28 and TRBJ2-1): DVKVTQSSRYLVKRTGEKVFLECVQDMDHENMFWYRQDPGLGLRLIYFSYDVKMKEKGDIPEGYSVSREKKERFSLILESASTNQTSMYLCASSSPYPLAGVVNEQFFGPGTRLTVL.

As to this clone: Compared with germline, one end of the junction differs, possibly owing to a read error. The rearrangement uses TRBV7-7 and TRBJ2-5; 9 positions match TRBD2. Germline CDR1 reads SSHAT; CDR2 reads FNYEAQ (reference sequence). There are 15 residues in the CDR3. The CDR3 here is CASSLSLAGSETQYF. The DNA for the CDR3 is TGTGCTAGCAGCTTAAGCCTAGCGGGAAGCGAGACCCAGTACTTC.

The V gene is TRBV19, the J gene TRBJ1-6; 10 nucleotides match TRBD1. Germline V gene sequence: CDR1 LNHDA, CDR2 SQIVND (reference sequence). The CDR3 loop spans 17 amino acids. V was clipped by 3 bases and J by 7 bases; unmatched bases: 9. The CDR3 bases are TGTGCCAGTAGTATTAATAGGGACAGGGGAGCGAATTCACCCCTCCACTTT. Protein: CASSINRDRGANSPLHF.

V is TRBV27 and J is TRBJ1-1, with D possibly matching TRBD1 (5 bases). Germline CDR1 and CDR2: MNHEY and SMNVEV (reference sequence). Trimming took off 1 base at V and 2 bases at J, with 11 bases between the two ends. The CDR3 is 15 residues long. CDR3 nucleotides: TGTGCCAGCAGTTTATTAAGGGGCTCCAACACTGAAGCTTTCTTT. It is translated as CASSLLRGSNTEAFF.

DNA of the CDR3: TGTGCCAGCAGTGAAGAGGAGGGTCAGCCCCAGCATTTT. Its translation is CASSEEEGQPQHF. The chain employs TRBV6-1 and TRBJ1-5; no firm D call. The CDR3 extends over 13 amino acids. V was trimmed by 1 base and J by 6 bases, leaving 7 bases between them. Germline CDR1 is MNHNS and CDR2 is SASEGT.

The CDR3: CASSSGTESHGYTF. The DNA for the CDR3 is TGTGCCAGCAGTTCAGGGACGGAATCCCATGGCTACACCTTC. This chain uses TRBV28 with TRBJ1-2, with D perhaps matching TRBD1 (5 bases). The CDR3 is made up of 14 amino acids. Looked up from germline, CDR1 is MDHEN and CDR2 is SYDVKM. Between the trimmed V and J ends, which lost 4 bases and 6 bases, there was a span of 15 bases.

The CDR3 region has the DNA TGTGCCAGCAGTTACTCCGGGACAGCCTCTAACTATGGCTACACCTTC. Its protein is CASSYSGTASNYGYTF. This chain uses TRBV6-5 with TRBJ1-2; TRBD1 matches 7 bases. This CDR3 comprises 16 residues. Trimming took 0 bases from V and 0 from J; bases not matched to a gene: 4. Per germline, CDR1 MNHEY and CDR2 SVGAGI.